These T cell receptor beta chains were read from a single sample in a study of cytomegalovirus exposure and HLA in healthy donors. The protocol was immunoSEQ multiplex PCR, while the TCRdb copy is restricted to in-frame clones and leaves out a portion. The repertoire holds about 180,000 clones, with approximately 78% as singletons. Material for sequencing was PBMCs. The receptor set was obtained from a human donor in good health. The CDR3 runs from the conserved cysteine through the conserved F or W. Each record gives: clone size, D gene, J gene, V gene, CDR3 protein, CDR3 DNA. A D gene is named only where the DNA matches it firmly. A clone size is listed for some rows: how often the clone was seen (once, few, many), or a class if it is expanded.

NA NA TRBJ1-2 TRBV5-1 CASSLGDSNYGYTF TGCGCCAGCAGCTTGGGAGACAGCAACTATGGCTACACCTTC
NA TRBD1 TRBJ2-7 TRBV11-2 CASSLAWTGTSTYEQYF TGTGCCAGCAGCTTAGCCTGGACAGGGACCAGTACCTACGAGCAGTACTTC
NA NA TRBJ2-7 TRBV18 CASSPGTGGQGEQYF TGTGCCAGCTCACCAGGAACGGGGGGCCAAGGCGAGCAGTACTTC
NA NA TRBJ2-1 TRBV5-5 CASSSTGYNEQFF TGTGCCAGCAGCTCAACAGGGTACAATGAGCAGTTCTTC
NA NA TRBJ2-2 TRBV9 CASSPPQGGGELFF TGTGCCAGCAGCCCCCCTCAGGGGGGTGGGGAGCTGTTTTTT
NA NA TRBJ1-2 TRBV13 CASRGGVERGYTF TGTGCCAGCAGGGGGGGGGTTGAGCGGGGCTACACCTTC
once NA TRBJ1-5 TRBV7-2 CASSPVNRNQPQHF TGTGCCAGCAGCCCAGTAAACAGGAATCAGCCCCAGCATTTT
NA NA TRBJ2-2 TRBV9 CASSEQVNTGELFF TGTGCCAGCAGCGAACAAGTGAACACCGGGGAGCTGTTTTTT
NA NA TRBJ1-1 TRBV19 CASSIDRGRTEAFF TGTGCCAGTAGTATAGACCGAGGGCGGACTGAAGCTTTCTTT
few NA TRBJ2-7 TRBV21-1 CASRKSESSYEQYF TGTGCCAGCAGGAAATCGGAGTCTTCCTACGAGCAGTACTTC
NA TRBD2 TRBJ2-3 TRBV15 CATSRPLAGVGTDTQYF TGTGCCACCAGCAGGCCACTAGCGGGGGTGGGCACAGATACGCAGTATTTT